This T cell receptor beta chain was documented in a study of response to subunit inactivated influenza vaccine. A single record per CDR3 protein comes from TCRdb applying MiXCR to the RT-PCR reads. The table has 700,000 to 800,000 distinct CDR3 sequences, 18% seen once. Notes on the study in general: Each seasonal influenza vaccination, the authors suggested, recruits few new T cells.

In its sample, this clonotype was seen once. Its antigen is not identified. The CDR3 is made up of 15 amino acids. The J segment lost 0 bases and the V segment lost 2 bases, leaving 1 base of the junction unmatched. Per germline, CDR1 WSHSY and CDR2 SAAADI. V usage is TRBV10-2 and J usage is TRBJ2-1; 7 bases map to TRBD2. The sample consisted of PBMCs from blood, taken around 5 days after vaccination. The source is a man aged 50 or older who received an inactivated influenza vaccine. CDR3 protein: CASSERGSSYNEQFF. CDR3 nucleotide sequence: TGCGCCAGCAGTGAGCGCGGGAGCTCCTACAATGAGCAGTTCTTC.